The sequence of this T cell receptor (beta chain) was determined in a study of cytomegalovirus exposure and HLA in healthy donors. Turning to the study itself: A later analysis reported the 95 to 150 validation repertoires used the same platform as the approximately 660 first-cohort repertoires.

This CDR3 spans 14 amino acids. The V gene end was trimmed by 2 bases and the J gene end by 8 bases; junction bases not matched to a gene: 6. Per the germline V gene, CDR1 is MGHRA and CDR2 is YSYEKL. Using immunoSEQ multiplex PCR, the repertoire was profiled, and TCRdb retains in-frame clones only, with some absent. The data show some 170,000 clones, around nine tenths seen once. These donors were members of the roughly 130-subject validation cohort, a group separate from the approximately 670-subject first cohort. Findings and caveats of the study: Researchers counted roughly 160 TCR beta chains as cytomegalovirus-associated. Many donors shared some public TCRs, even though most TCR sequences were rare.

As concerns this clone: Its antigen is as yet unknown.

Input material: PBMCs. The gene calls are TRBV4-1 and TRBJ2-1; the match to TRBD1 covers 7 bases. The clonotype originates from a woman between 25 and 40 years old in good health and CMV-seronegative. Here the CDR3 reads CASSQKNRGYEQFF. DNA for the CDR3: TGCGCCAGCAGCCAAAAGAACAGGGGTTATGAGCAGTTCTTC.